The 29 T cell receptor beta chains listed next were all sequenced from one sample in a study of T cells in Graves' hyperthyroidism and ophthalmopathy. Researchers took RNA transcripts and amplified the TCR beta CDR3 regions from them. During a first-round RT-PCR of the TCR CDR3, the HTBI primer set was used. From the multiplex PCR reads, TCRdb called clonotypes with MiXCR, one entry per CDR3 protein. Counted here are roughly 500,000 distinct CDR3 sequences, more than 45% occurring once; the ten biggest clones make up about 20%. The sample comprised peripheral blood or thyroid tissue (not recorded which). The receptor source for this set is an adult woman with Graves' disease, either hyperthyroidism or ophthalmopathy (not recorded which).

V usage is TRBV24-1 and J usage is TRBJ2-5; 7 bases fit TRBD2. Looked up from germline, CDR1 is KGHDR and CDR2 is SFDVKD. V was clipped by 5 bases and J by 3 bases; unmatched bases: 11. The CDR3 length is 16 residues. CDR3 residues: CATSAGAGNAKETQYF. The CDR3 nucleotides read TGTGCCACCAGTGCCGGAGCGGGAAATGCGAAAGAGACCCAGTACTTC.

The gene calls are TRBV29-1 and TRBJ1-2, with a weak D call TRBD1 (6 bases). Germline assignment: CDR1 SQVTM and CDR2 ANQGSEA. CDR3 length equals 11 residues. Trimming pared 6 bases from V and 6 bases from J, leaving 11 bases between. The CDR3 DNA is TGCAGCGTCGGGGGGGCGAATGGCTACACCTTC. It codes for CSVGGANGYTF.

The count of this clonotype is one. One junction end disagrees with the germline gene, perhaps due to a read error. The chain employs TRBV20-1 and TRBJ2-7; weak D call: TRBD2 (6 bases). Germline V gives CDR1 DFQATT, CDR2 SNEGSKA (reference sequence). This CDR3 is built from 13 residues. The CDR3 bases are TGCAGTGCTAGGGGGGGAAGCTCCTACGAGCAGCACTTC. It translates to CSARGGSSYEQHF.

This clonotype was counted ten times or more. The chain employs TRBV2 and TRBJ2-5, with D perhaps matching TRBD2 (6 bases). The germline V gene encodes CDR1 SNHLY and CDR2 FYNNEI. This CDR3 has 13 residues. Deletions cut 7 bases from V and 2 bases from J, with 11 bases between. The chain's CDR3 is CASNAGLQETQYF. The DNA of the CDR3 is TGTGCCAGCAACGCGGGACTGCAAGAGACCCAGTACTTC.

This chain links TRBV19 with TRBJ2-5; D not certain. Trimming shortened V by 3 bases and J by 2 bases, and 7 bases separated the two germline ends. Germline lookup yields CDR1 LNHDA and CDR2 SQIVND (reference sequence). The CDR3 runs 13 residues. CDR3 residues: CASSIGNQETQYF. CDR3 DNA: TGTGCCAGTAGTATCGGAAATCAAGAGACCCAGTACTTC.

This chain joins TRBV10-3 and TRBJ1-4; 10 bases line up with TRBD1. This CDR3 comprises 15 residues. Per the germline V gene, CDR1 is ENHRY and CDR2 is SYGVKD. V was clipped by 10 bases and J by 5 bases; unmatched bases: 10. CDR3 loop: CATLPSGQGNEKLFF. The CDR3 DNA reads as TGTGCCACCCTGCCTTCGGGACAGGGGAATGAAAAACTGTTTTTT.

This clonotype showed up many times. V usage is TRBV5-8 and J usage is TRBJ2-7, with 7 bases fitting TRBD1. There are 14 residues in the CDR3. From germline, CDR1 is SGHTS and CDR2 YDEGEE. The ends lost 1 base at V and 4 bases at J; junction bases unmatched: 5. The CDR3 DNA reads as TGTGCCAGCAGCTTGACTTTGACAGGGTACGAGCAGTACTTC. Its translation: CASSLTLTGYEQYF.

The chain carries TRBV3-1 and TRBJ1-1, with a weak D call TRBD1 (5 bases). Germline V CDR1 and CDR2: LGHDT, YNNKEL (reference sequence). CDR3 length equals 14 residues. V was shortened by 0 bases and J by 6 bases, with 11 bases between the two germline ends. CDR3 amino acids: CASSQEVRGSEAFF. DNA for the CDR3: TGTGCCAGCAGCCAAGAGGTGAGGGGATCTGAAGCTTTCTTT.

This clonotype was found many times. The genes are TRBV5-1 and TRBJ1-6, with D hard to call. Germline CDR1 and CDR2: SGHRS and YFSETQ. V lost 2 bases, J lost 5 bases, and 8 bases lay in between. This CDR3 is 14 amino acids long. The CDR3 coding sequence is TGCGCCAGCAGCTTTGGCCGCGATAATTCACCCCTCCACTTT. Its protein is CASSFGRDNSPLHF.

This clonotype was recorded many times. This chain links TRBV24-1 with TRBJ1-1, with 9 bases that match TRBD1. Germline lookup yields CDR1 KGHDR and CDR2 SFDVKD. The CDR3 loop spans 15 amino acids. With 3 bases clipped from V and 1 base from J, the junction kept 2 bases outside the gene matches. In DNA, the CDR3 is TGTGCCACCAGTGATAAGACAGGGGGGAACACTGAAGCTTTCTTT. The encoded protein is CATSDKTGGNTEAFF.

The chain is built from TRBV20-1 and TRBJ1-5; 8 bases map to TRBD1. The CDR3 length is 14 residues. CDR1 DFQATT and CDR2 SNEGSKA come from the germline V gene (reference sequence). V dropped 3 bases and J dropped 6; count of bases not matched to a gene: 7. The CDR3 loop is CSASEDRVRQPQHF. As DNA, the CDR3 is TGCAGTGCTAGTGAGGACAGGGTACGTCAGCCCCAGCATTTT.

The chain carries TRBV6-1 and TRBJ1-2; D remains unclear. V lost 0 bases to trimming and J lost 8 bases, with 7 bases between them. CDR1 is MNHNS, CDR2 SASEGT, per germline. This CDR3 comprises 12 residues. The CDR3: CASSEAGWGYTF. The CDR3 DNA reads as TGTGCCAGCAGTGAAGCAGGGTGGGGCTACACCTTC.

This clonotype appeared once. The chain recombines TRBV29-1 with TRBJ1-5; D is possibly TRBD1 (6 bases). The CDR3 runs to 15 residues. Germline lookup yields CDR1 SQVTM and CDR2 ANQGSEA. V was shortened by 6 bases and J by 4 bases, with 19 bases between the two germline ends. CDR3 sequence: CSVSDSTGKNQPQHF. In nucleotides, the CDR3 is TGCAGCGTCTCGGACAGCACTGGAAAAAATCAGCCCCAGCATTTT. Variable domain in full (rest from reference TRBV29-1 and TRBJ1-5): SAVISQKPSRDICQRGTSLTIQCQVDSQVTMMFWYRQQPGQSLTLIATANQGSEATYESGFVIDKFPISRPNLTFSTLTVSNMSPEDSSIYLCSVSDSTGKNQPQHFGDGTRLSIL.

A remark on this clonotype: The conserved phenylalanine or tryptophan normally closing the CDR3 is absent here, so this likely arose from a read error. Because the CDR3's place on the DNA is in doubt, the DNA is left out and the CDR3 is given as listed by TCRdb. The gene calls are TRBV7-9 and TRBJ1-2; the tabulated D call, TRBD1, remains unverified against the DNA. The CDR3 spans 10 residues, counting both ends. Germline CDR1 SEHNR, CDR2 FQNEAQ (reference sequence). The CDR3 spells CASSSRVPNG.

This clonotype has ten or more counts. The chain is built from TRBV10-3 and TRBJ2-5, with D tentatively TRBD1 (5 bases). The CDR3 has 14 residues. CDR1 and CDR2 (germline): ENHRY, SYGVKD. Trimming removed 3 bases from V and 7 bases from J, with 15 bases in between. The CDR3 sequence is CAISETSQGMTQYF. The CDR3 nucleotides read TGTGCCATCAGTGAAACGAGTCAGGGAATGACCCAGTACTTC.

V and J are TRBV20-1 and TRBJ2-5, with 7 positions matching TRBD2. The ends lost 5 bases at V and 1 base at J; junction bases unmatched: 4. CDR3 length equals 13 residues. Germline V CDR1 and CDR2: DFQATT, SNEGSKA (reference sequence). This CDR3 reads CSAHSGLQETQYF. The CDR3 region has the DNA TGCAGTGCTCATAGCGGGCTCCAAGAGACCCAGTACTTC.

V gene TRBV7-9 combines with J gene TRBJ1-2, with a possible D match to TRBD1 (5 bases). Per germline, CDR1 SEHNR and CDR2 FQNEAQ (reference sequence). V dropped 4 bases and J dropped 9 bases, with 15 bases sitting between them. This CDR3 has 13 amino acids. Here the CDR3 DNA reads TGTGCCAGCAGCTCCCAATCTGGGGGTTGCTACACCTTC. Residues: CASSSQSGGCYTF. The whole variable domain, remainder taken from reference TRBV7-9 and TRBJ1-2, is DTGVSQNPRHKITKRGQNVTFRCDPISEHNRLYWYRQTLGQGPEFLTYFQNEAQLEKSRLLSDRFSAERPKGSFSTLEIQRTEQGDSAMYLCASSSQSGGCYTFGSGTRLTVV.

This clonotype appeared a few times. The CDR3 DNA sequence: TGCAGCTCGAAGACGACAGGCTCCTACGAGCAGTACTTC. Encoded protein: CSSKTTGSYEQYF. The V call is TRBV29-1, the J call TRBJ2-7; D is possibly TRBD1 (6 bases). Germline values: CDR1 SQVTM, CDR2 ANQGSEA. Trimming pared 8 bases from V and 0 bases from J, leaving 14 bases between. This CDR3 has 13 residues.

The CDR3: CATSRGGEGHPEAFF. The CDR3 bases are TGTGCCACCAGCAGAGGAGGGGAAGGGCATCCTGAAGCTTTCTTT. This sequence joins TRBV15 and TRBJ1-1, with D possibly matching TRBD1 (5 bases). Germline loops: CDR1 LNHNV, CDR2 YYDKDF (reference sequence). The CDR3 consists of 15 residues. V was pared by 1 base and J by 6 bases, with 15 bases between.

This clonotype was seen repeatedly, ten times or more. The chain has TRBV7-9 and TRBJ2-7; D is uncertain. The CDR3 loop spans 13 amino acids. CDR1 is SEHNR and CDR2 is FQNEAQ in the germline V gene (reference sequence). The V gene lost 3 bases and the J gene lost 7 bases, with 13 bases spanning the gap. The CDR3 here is CASSLGSPTEQYF. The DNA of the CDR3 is TGTGCCAGCAGCTTGGGCAGTCCTACGGAGCAGTACTTC.

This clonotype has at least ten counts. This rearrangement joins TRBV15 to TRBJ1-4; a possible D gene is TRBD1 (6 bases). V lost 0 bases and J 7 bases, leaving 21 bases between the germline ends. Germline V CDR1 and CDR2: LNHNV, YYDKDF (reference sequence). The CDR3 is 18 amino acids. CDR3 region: CATSRDPGAQDRGEKLFF. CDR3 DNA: TGTGCCACCAGCAGAGATCCAGGGGCCCAGGATAGGGGTGAAAAACTGTTTTTT.

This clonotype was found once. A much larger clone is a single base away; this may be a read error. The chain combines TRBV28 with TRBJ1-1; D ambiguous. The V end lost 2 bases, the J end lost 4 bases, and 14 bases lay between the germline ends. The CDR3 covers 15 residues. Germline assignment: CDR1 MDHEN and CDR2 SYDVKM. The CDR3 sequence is CASSLIGQRGTEAFF. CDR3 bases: TGTGCCAGCAGTTTAATCGGTCAGCGGGGCACTGAAGCTTTCTTT.

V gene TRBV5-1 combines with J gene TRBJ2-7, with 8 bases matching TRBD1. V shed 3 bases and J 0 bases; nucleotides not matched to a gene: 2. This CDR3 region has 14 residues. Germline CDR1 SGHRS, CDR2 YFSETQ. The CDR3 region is CASSWTGSSYEQYF. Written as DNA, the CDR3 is TGCGCCAGCAGCTGGACAGGGAGCTCCTACGAGCAGTACTTC.

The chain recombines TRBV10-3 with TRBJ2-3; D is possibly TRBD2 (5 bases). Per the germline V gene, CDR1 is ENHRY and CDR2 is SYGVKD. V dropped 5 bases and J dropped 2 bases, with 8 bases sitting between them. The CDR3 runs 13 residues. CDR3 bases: TGTGCCATCAGTAGCGGTTACACAGATACGCAGTATTTT. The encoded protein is CAISSGYTDTQYF.

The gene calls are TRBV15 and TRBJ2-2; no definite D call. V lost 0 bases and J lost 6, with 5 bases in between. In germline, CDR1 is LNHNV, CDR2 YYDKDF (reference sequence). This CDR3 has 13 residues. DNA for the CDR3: TGTGCCACCAGCAGAGATATTTCCGGGGAGCTGTTTTTT. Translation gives CATSRDISGELFF.

This CDR3 is CASSLDPGGGQPQHF. The CDR3 nucleotides read TGTGCCAGCAGCTTAGATCCAGGGGGCGGTCAGCCCCAGCATTTT. The chain carries TRBV7-8 and TRBJ1-5, with 8 bases aligning to TRBD1. Germline V lookup: CDR1 SGHVS, CDR2 FQNEAQ. The CDR3 totals 15 residues. V shed 1 base and J 6 bases; nucleotides not matched to a gene: 5.

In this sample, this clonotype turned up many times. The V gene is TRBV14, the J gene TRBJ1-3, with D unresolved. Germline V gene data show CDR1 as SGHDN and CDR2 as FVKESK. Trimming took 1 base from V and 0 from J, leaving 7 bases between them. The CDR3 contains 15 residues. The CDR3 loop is CASSQVRYSGNTIYF. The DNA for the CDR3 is TGTGCCAGCAGCCAAGTACGGTACTCTGGAAACACCATATATTTT.

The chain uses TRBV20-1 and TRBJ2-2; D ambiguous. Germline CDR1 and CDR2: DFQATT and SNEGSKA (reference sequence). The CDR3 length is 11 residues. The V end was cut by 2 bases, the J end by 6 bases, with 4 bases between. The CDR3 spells CSARLPGELFF. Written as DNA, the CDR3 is TGCAGTGCTAGACTTCCCGGGGAGCTGTTTTTT.

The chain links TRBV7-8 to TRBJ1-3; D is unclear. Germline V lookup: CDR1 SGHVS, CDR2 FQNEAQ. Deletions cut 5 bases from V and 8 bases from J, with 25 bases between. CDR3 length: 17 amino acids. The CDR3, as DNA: TGTGCCAGCAGCCCTGCGGGCTTAGCTAACTATGGCTACACCATATATTTT. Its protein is CASSPAGLANYGYTIYF.